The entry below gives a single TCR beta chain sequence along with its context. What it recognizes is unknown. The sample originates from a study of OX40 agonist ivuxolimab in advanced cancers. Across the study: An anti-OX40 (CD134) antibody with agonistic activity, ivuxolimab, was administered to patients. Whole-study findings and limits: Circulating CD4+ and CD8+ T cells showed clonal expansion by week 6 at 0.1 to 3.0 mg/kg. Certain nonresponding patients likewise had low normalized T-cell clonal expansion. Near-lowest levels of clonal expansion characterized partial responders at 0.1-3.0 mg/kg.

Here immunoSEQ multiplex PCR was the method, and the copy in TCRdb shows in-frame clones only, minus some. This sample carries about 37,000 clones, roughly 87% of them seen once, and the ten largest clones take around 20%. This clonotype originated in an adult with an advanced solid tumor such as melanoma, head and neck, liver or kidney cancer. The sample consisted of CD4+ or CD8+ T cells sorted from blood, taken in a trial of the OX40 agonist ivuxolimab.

CDR3 in amino acids: CASRTGVNTEAFF. The CDR3 region has the DNA TGTGCCAGTCGGACAGGGGTGAACACTGAAGCTTTCTTT. V usage is TRBV7-9 and J usage is TRBJ1-1; 9 nucleotides align to TRBD1. Trimming removed 9 bases from V and 0 bases from J; junction bases left unmatched: 2. Germline CDR1 is SEHNR and CDR2 is FQNEAQ (reference sequence). The CDR3 covers 13 residues.